This T cell receptor (beta chain) emerged from a study of T cells expressing NK-cell markers (dated by TCRdb to 2018 to 2020). Looking at the study overall: In sorted CD3+CD56+NKG2C+, CD3+CD56+NKG2C- and CD3+CD56-NKG2C+ T-cell subsets from eight donors, TCR beta-chain repertoires were profiled. Illumina HiSeq 2000/2500, MiSeq or NextSeq was used to sequence libraries as 2 x 150 bp reads. The study sequenced eight donors, all healthy volunteers chosen at random: three men and five women. Among the eight sequenced donors, only one was HCMV-seronegative, while the other seven were HCMV-seropositive.

TCRdb records Illumina HiSeq 2000 as the sequencer. TCR beta cDNA libraries were made by 5'RACE template switching that added a universal primer site and unique molecular identifiers. cDNA synthesis was primed from the TCR beta constant segment, followed by two successive PCR amplification steps. Per the source publication's procedure: MIGEC was used to demultiplex reads and group reads by UMI, and MiTCR was used to assemble and quantify clonotypes. To remove erroneous sequences, TCR cDNA sequences were retained only when supported by two or more reads. The tcR package was used for downstream repertoire analysis, and clonotypes were matched across fractions by CDR3 nucleotide sequence plus V segment. VDJmatch was used to annotate antigen specificity against VDJdb, with one amino acid substitution allowed in CDR3. After the reads were reprocessed by TCRdb, one entry was made per CDR3 protein sequence, with no DNA. TCRdb's processing, not the authors' own work, is the source of the V and J calls. The table of this sample itemizes about 160,000 distinct CDR3 sequences. The ten biggest clones cover roughly a fifth of the sample.

To determine HCMV serostatus, a commercial ELISA kit was used to detect HCMV-specific IgG in serum. Peripheral blood mononuclear cells were isolated from blood by Ficoll density gradient centrifugation. The paper's findings and limits, for the study overall: In several donors, the dominant CD3+CD56+NKG2C+ clonotypes were found to rank among the top 10 CD8+ clonotypes and to make up roughly 1.0-7.5% of CD8+ T cells. Whether the expanded NKG2C-expressing T cell clones were specific for HCMV antigens remained unclear. Those dominant clonotypes were again the most abundant among CD3+CD56-NKG2C+ cells in a handful of donors, at roughly 25-65%.

CDR1 SEHNR and CDR2 FQNEAQ are derived from the germline V gene (reference sequence). From its cysteine to its phenylalanine, the CDR3 spans 15 amino acids. Only the protein is available. Worth noting for this clonotype: What antigen it recognizes has not been identified.

The chain was built from TRBV7-9 and TRBJ2-7; TCRdb reports TRBD1, a call that lacks DNA to check it against. This sequence was found in a man between 18 and 69 years old in good health. The sequencing sample was made of blood T cells: a sorted CD56 or NKG2C T cell subset, CD4+ or CD8+ T cells, or bulk PBMC T cells (not recorded which). The encoded CDR3 is CASSFRTESLYEQYF.